Sequencing of this T cell receptor (beta chain) was carried out in a study of blood T cells in healthy people across ages. Study outcomes and limitations: Diversity was higher, and naive CD4+ cells more numerous, in long-lived donors than in aged donors.

The CDR3 is 17 amino acids. CDR1 SEHNR and CDR2 FQNEAQ come from the germline V gene (reference sequence). Losses at the gene ends were 8 bases for V and 1 base for J; bases not matched to a gene: 6. PBMCs were isolated at a quantity of at least 6.5 million per sample. Samples each yielded at least 5 micrograms of total RNA. Remarks on this clonotype: Its antigen is unidentified.

A sample-barcoded 5' primer and a J-beta primer mix were used in a second PCR of roughly 7 to 11 cycles. From the 5' RACE reads, TCRdb called clonotypes with MiXCR, one entry per CDR3 protein. Found here are 1.5 million or so distinct CDR3 sequences, 42% of them singletons; the top ten hold roughly 8.2%. What was sequenced was blood. The receptor was isolated from a young woman in good health. V is TRBV7-9 and J is TRBJ2-3; 16 bases align to TRBD2. The CDR3 is CASPGTSGGARTDTQYF. CDR3 nucleotides: TGTGCCAGCCCCGGGACTAGCGGGGGGGCACGCACAGATACGCAGTATTTT. The full variable domain, completed using reference TRBV7-9 and TRBJ2-3, is DTGVSQNPRHKITKRGQNVTFRCDPISEHNRLYWYRQTLGQGPEFLTYFQNEAQLEKSRLLSDRFSAERPKGSFSTLEIQRTEQGDSAMYLCASPGTSGGARTDTQYFGPGTRLTVL.